A selection of T cell receptor beta chains follows, all from one sample in a study of cytomegalovirus exposure and HLA in healthy donors. This table comes from immunoSEQ multiplex PCR, and its TCRdb copy is limited to in-frame clones, with some not included. Here the sample spans around 200,000 clones, roughly 72% being singletons. Sequenced sample: PBMCs. These receptors all come from a woman aged 25 to 45 in good health and CMV-seropositive. The CDR3 runs from the conserved cysteine through the conserved F or W. The D gene is left open where the match is weak. Size is omitted from some rows. Given values are once, few, many or a class for expanded clones.

>.|.|TRBJ1-2|TRBV30
TGTGCCTGGAGTGTACTTTCCGCAGGGAACACCTTC
CAWSVLSAGNTF
>.|.|TRBJ1-1|TRBV6-1
TGTGCCAGCAGGGGCGTGTCGGAGGGCCCTCAAGCTTTCTTT
CASRGVSEGPQAFF
>.|.|TRBJ1-2|TRBV7-9
TGTGCCAGCAGCCGAAGACAGACTAACTATGGCTACACCTTC
CASSRRQTNYGYTF
>.|TRBD2|TRBJ2-7|TRBV7-2
TGTGCCAGCAGCTTAGGCGGGAGTGGGACCTACGAGCAGTACTTC
CASSLGGSGTYEQYF
>.|TRBD1|TRBJ2-7|TRBV6-5
TGTGCCAGCAGTTACTATCGGACAGGTTTCGAGCGGTACTTC
CASSYYRTGFERYF
>.|TRBD1|TRBJ1-4|TRBV27
TGTGCCAGCAGTGAAGGGACAGCCCCAACTAATGAAAAACTGTTTTTT
CASSEGTAPTNEKLFF
>.|.|TRBJ1-5|TRBV7-9
TGTGCCAGCAGCGGAGAGCATAGCAATCAGCCCCAGCATTTT
CASSGEHSNQPQHF
>few|.|TRBJ1-1|TRBV5-6
TGTGCCAGCAGCTCCTTTCTGTACCTCGGTGGAGCTTTCTTT
CASSSFLYLGGAFF
>few|.|TRBJ1-4|TRBV5-4
TGTGCCAGCAGCCGCGGGACCGGGGATGAAAAACTGTTTTTT
CASSRGTGDEKLFF
>.|.|TRBJ2-3|TRBV2
TGTGCCAGCAGTGGGGACTTCCCGGTAAACACAGATACGCAGTATTTT
CASSGDFPVNTDTQYF
>.|.|TRBJ2-3|TRBV18
TGTGCCAGCTCACCTCAGAACACAGATACGCAGTATTTT
CASSPQNTDTQYF
>.|.|TRBJ1-5|TRBV30
TGTGCCTGGAGTTCGGGGAAAGATCAGCCCCAGCATTTT
CAWSSGKDQPQHF
>.|.|TRBJ2-5|TRBV28
TGTGCCAGCAGTTCCTCCGGCGCGAGGGAGACCCAGTACTTC
CASSSSGARETQYF
>.|.|TRBJ1-1|TRBV5-6
TGTGCCAGCAGCGTTGGGAGGGCGGCCACTGAAGCTTTCTTT
CASSVGRAATEAFF
>few|TRBD1|TRBJ2-3|TRBV29-1
TGCAGCGTTGTGAGGGACAGGGGCCCAGATACGCAGTATTTT
CSVVRDRGPDTQYF
>.|.|TRBJ2-1|TRBV19
TGTGCCAGTAGTGCCGCACTGAGGAGCTCCTACAATGAGCAGTTCTTC
CASSAALRSSYNEQFF
>.|TRBD1|TRBJ1-1|TRBV29-1
TGCAGCGTCCTCCCGACAGGGGGTATGAACACTGAAGCTTTCTTT
CSVLPTGGMNTEAFF
>.|.|TRBJ1-5|TRBV6-1
TGTGCCAGCAGAGTATGGGACACAAATCAGCCCCAGCATTTT
CASRVWDTNQPQHF
>few|TRBD1|TRBJ1-5|TRBV7-2
TGTGCCAGCAGCCCGGGACAGAATAATCAGCCCCAGCATTTT
CASSPGQNNQPQHF
>.|TRBD1|TRBJ1-3|TRBV2
TGTGCCAGCAGACAGGGGGTTGGAAACACCATATATTTT
CASRQGVGNTIYF
>.|.|TRBJ1-1|TRBV7-2
TGTGCCAGCAGCTCGCACCAGGGGTACACTGAAGCTTTCTTT
CASSSHQGYTEAFF
>.|.|TRBJ1-2|TRBV28
TGTGCCAGTGGGGGGGACTATGGCTACACCTTC
CASGGDYGYTF
>.|.|TRBJ2-2|TRBV28
TGTGCCAGCAGTTTATGGGGGCACACCGGGGAGCTGTTTTTT
CASSLWGHTGELFF
>once|.|TRBJ1-1|TRBV28
TGTGCCAGCAGTGAATTCGGGGGAGAGAACACTGAAGCTTTCTTT
CASSEFGGENTEAFF
>.|.|TRBJ2-7|TRBV5-1
TGCGCCAGCAAGGAGGGTAGCGGTGCCTACGAGCAGTACTTC
CASKEGSGAYEQYF
>.|.|TRBJ2-3|TRBV9
TGTGCCAGCAGCGTAGAGCGGTCTAGCACAGATACGCAGTATTTT
CASSVERSSTDTQYF
>.|TRBD2|TRBJ2-1|TRBV7-2
TGTGCCAGCAGCTTGGGAACTAGCGGGCCCTACAATGAGCAGTTCTTC
CASSLGTSGPYNEQFF
>.|.|TRBJ2-3|TRBV5-4
TGTGCCAGCAGCTCTGCAGGGAAAAGCACAGATACGCAGTATTTT
CASSSAGKSTDTQYF
>once|.|TRBJ2-1|TRBV29-1
TGCAGCGTAGACAGGTACGGCAATGAGCAGTTCTTC
CSVDRYGNEQFF
>.|.|TRBJ2-7|TRBV30
TGTGCCTTGAACCCCCTAGCAGGGGTTTTCTACGAGCAGTACTTC
CALNPLAGVFYEQYF
>.|TRBD1|TRBJ1-1|TRBV6-5
TGTGCCAGCAGTTTTGACCGGGACAGGGTGGGAGCTTTCTTT
CASSFDRDRVGAFF
>.|TRBD2|TRBJ2-1|TRBV5-1
TGCGCCAGCAGCTTGGCGGGGGGGATGTATGAGCAGTTCTTC
CASSLAGGMYEQFF
>.|TRBD1|TRBJ1-1|TRBV14
TGTGCCAGCAGCCAAGTCGGCAGGGGGATCGCTTTCTTT
CASSQVGRGIAFF
>.|.|TRBJ1-2|TRBV30
TGTGCCTGGAGTGTACTGTTTGGCTACACCTTC
CAWSVLFGYTF
>.|TRBD1|TRBJ2-3|TRBV29-1
TGCAGCGGGACAGGGAACACAGATACGCAGTATTTT
CSGTGNTDTQYF
>.|TRBD2|TRBJ2-1|TRBV5-4
TGTGCCAGCAGCTTTAGAACTAGCGGGACAGAAGAGCAGTTCTTC
CASSFRTSGTEEQFF
>.|.|TRBJ2-7|TRBV4-3
TGCGCCAGCAGCCCTCGTCTAGACCCCATCGAAGGCGAGCAGTACTTC
CASSPRLDPIEGEQYF
>.|.|TRBJ2-7|TRBV5-1
TGCGCCAGCAGCTTGCCTGGGGAGGGGGTCTACGAGCAGTACTTC
CASSLPGEGVYEQYF
>.|.|TRBJ1-1|TRBV6-5
TGTGCCAGCTTCAGCAGGGCGAGGAACACTGAAGCTTTCTTT
CASFSRARNTEAFF
>.|.|TRBJ1-5|TRBV6-5
TGTGCCAGCAGTGAAGCCCAGCCCCAGCATTTT
CASSEAQPQHF
>.|TRBD1|TRBJ2-7|TRBV27
TGTGCCAGCAGTCCTTACAGGGGGCGCCTCTACGAGCAGTACTTC
CASSPYRGRLYEQYF
>.|.|TRBJ2-5|TRBV7-2
TGTGCCAGCAGCTTAGTGGGCGGGCTGGGAGAGACCCAGTACTTC
CASSLVGGLGETQYF
>.|.|TRBJ2-1|TRBV5-6
TGTGCCAGCAGCTTGTGGGGCAATTTCTTCTCCTACAATGAGCAGTTCTTC
CASSLWGNFFSYNEQFF
>.|TRBD1|TRBJ2-1|TRBV11-2
TGTGCCAGCAGCTTAGTCCAGGGGGTTGACTACAATGAGCAGTTCTTC
CASSLVQGVDYNEQFF
>.|TRBD2|TRBJ2-1|TRBV5-5
TGTGCCAGCAGCTATAGCGGGAGGGACTACAATGAGCAGTTCTTC
CASSYSGRDYNEQFF
>.|TRBD2|TRBJ2-3|TRBV28
TGTGCCAGCTCTAGCGGGGGAGAATCAGATACGCAGTATTTT
CASSSGGESDTQYF
>.|.|TRBJ1-4|TRBV27
TGTGCCAGCAGTGCCAACGGGGGGGTAAATGAAAAACTGTTTTTT
CASSANGGVNEKLFF